Detailed here is one T cell receptor (beta chain). The protocol was immunoSEQ multiplex PCR, while the TCRdb copy is restricted to in-frame clones and leaves out a portion. This table has roughly 120,000 clones, around 80% appearing once. The CDR3 contains 21 residues. Germline CDR1 is SGHVS and CDR2 is FNYEAQ. J gave up 3 bases and V 6 bases, and 16 bases lay outside the gene matches. The record originates from a study of blood T cell repertoires in COVID-19. Study-wide context: Nucleic acid was either cDNA or gDNA, and it came from T cells, B-cell-depleted T cells, or PBMCs.

The specimen sequenced was peripheral blood. V is TRBV7-6 and J is TRBJ2-2, with 16 bases matching TRBD2. The receptor comes from a man aged 70-80 years with active or convalescent COVID-19. CDR3 bases: TGTGCCAGCAGTCAATTCGGCCCGGGACTAGCGGGGGGGCCGGACACCGGGGAGCTGTTTTTT. Translated: CASSQFGPGLAGGPDTGELFF.